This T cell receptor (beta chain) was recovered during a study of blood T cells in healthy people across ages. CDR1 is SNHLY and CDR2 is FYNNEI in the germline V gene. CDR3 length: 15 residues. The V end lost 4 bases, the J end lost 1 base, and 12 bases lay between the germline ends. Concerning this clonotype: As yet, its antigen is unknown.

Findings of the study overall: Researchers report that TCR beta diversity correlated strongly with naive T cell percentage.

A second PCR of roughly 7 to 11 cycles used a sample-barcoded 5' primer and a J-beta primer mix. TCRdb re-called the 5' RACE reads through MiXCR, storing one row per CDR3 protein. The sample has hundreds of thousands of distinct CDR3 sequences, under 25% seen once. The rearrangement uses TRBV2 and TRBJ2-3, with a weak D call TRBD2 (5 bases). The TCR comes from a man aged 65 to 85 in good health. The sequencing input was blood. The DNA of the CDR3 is TGTGCCAGCAGTGGAGCGGCATGGGGCACAGATACGCAGTATTTT. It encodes CASSGAAWGTDTQYF.